This T cell receptor beta chain is from a study of beta chain features in type 1 diabetes. Whole-study results and caveats: Junctions at VDJ sites from type 1 diabetes patients had fewer insertions and more deletions. Within each of all four CD4+ subsets, Type 1 diabetes patients had TCRB CDR3s that were moderately but significantly shorter.

About this clone itself: Its antigen is currently unknown.

cDNA synthesis used the whole RNA isolate, giving expressed TCRB sequences. Clones were sequenced by immunoSEQ multiplex PCR, and TCRdb holds only the in-frame ones, with some missing. The data hold roughly 700,000 clones, with roughly 13% observed a single time. One heparinised blood draw averaging approximately 100 mL was given by each donor. By way of CD45RO/CCR7/CD25/CD127/CD95/CD27, the CD4+ regulatory, stem cell-like memory, central memory and naive cells were sorted. Sequencing used naive CD4+ T cells from blood. The source is a man younger than 35 with type 1 diabetes.

The CDR3 loop reads CASKPDSNTGELFF. In nucleotides, the CDR3 is TGTGCCAGCAAACCGGACTCGAACACCGGGGAGCTGTTTTTT. J is TRBJ2-2 and V is TRBV2, with D possibly TRBD2 on 5 matching bases. The V end was cut by 7 bases, the J end by 0 bases, with 9 bases between. This CDR3 contains 14 residues. CDR1 SNHLY and CDR2 FYNNEI come from the germline V gene.